Listed below are T cell receptor beta chains from one sample, sequenced in a study of blood T cell repertoires in COVID-19. Method: immunoSEQ multiplex PCR; TCRdb's copy keeps in-frame clones and lacks some. The top ten hold under 3.5% of the sample, which has approximately 200,000 clones, over 75% seen once. Sequencing was carried out using PBMCs or T cells enriched from blood (not recorded which). These receptors were obtained from a woman in her late teens or twenties in a cohort exposed to, infected with or recovered from COVID-19 (not recorded which). Both conserved end residues are part of each CDR3. Each record gives: clone size, J gene, D gene, V gene, CDR3 DNA, CDR3 protein. The D gene is left open where the match is weak. The size entry is marked missing in some rows and otherwise reads once, few, many or a size class.

few TRBJ1-5 . TRBV2 TGTGCCAGCAGTGTAAACAGGGCGGATCAGCCCCAGCATTTT CASSVNRADQPQHF
. TRBJ2-7 TRBD2 TRBV6-5 TGTGCCAGCAGTTCCACTAGCGGGAGCTCCTACGAGCAGTACTTC CASSSTSGSSYEQYF
. TRBJ1-6 . TRBV19 TGTGCCAGTAGTATGGGCAGGGGTCAGGGTTCACCCCTCCACTTT CASSMGRGQGSPLHF
few TRBJ2-7 . TRBV10-1 TGCGCCAGCAGTGACTTGCGCGGCGAGCAGTACTTC CASSDLRGEQYF
once TRBJ2-2 . TRBV11-3 TGTGCCAGCAGCTCGGGGTCAGGCTTAAGCGGGGAGCTGTTTTTT CASSSGSGLSGELFF
. TRBJ1-1 . TRBV19 TGTGCCAGCGCGATCCAGGGGCCATTGAACACTGAAGCTTTCTTT CASAIQGPLNTEAFF
. TRBJ1-2 TRBD1 TRBV10-3 TGTGCCATCAGTGAGTGGGACAGGGAAGGCACCCAGCGAGGCTACACCTTC CAISEWDREGTQRGYTF
. TRBJ2-1 . TRBV10-3 TGTGCCATCAGTGAAGCGAGCGGAGATGGGCAGTTCTTC CAISEASGDGQFF
. TRBJ1-3 . TRBV9 TGTGCCAGCAGCGTCCGGGACACTTCAAGCTCTGGAAACACCATATATTTT CASSVRDTSSSGNTIYF
. TRBJ1-1 TRBD1 TRBV11-2 TGTGCCAGCAGCTTACCGGGACAGGGGGCGGGAATTGAAGCTTTCTTT CASSLPGQGAGIEAFF
. TRBJ1-3 . TRBV30 TGTGCCTGGGACCCTCGGGGGAAGAGAAACACCATATATTTT CAWDPRGKRNTIYF
. TRBJ1-1 . TRBV18 TGTGCCAGCTCACTTGATCGGAGTGAAGCTTTCTTT CASSLDRSEAFF
. TRBJ1-3 . TRBV14 TGTGCCAGCAGCCCGTGGGGCCGGGGGGCTGGAAACACCATATATTTT CASSPWGRGAGNTIYF
. TRBJ1-5 TRBD1 TRBV19 TGTGCCAGTATCGACGGACAGGGCTTTTATAGCAATCAGCCCCAGCATTTT CASIDGQGFYSNQPQHF
few TRBJ1-1 . TRBV7-3 TGTGCCAGCAGCTTAAACGGGGGGAGGACTGAAGCTTTCTTT CASSLNGGRTEAFF
. TRBJ1-3 . TRBV28 TGTGCCAGCAGTTTCGGACAGTCGGGAAACACCATATATTTT CASSFGQSGNTIYF
. TRBJ1-5 . TRBV10-2 TGCGCCAGCAGTAGCCCCCGGGGGGGTTATAGCAATCAGCCCCAGCATTTT CASSSPRGGYSNQPQHF
. TRBJ2-2 TRBD2 TRBV5-1 TGCGCCAGCAGCTTGGTCGGGGGGACCCCCCCCGGGGAGCTGTTTTTT CASSLVGGTPPGELFF